These T cell receptor beta chains were read from a single sample in a study of Ad26.COV2.S vaccination and SARS-CoV-2 variants. Data came from immunoSEQ multiplex PCR; TCRdb stores just in-frame clones and leaves some out. This sample has approximately 500,000 clones, with roughly 87% found just once. Here the sequenced sample was peripheral blood, taken in a trial of Ad26.COV2.S vaccine versus placebo. The receptor source for this set is a person between 18 and 59 years old who received the Ad26.COV2.S COVID-19 vaccine or a placebo. Both conserved end residues are part of each CDR3. The D gene is left open where the match is weak. Expanded clones are given a class, and other clones once, few, many or no size at all.

16 . TRBJ1-3 once TRBV7-8 CASSLLEGGSGNTIYF TGTGCCAGCAGCTTATTGGAGGGGGGATCTGGAAACACCATATATTTT
13 . TRBJ2-7 . TRBV28 CASIAALGLEQYF TGTGCCAGCATAGCAGCCTTAGGCCTCGAGCAGTACTTC
16 . TRBJ1-3 . TRBV9 CASSVGRAHSGNTIYF TGTGCCAGCAGCGTAGGTAGGGCTCACTCTGGAAACACCATATATTTT
12 . TRBJ1-4 . TRBV30 CAWGQGWEKLFF TGTGCCTGGGGCCAGGGATGGGAAAAACTGTTTTTT
15 TRBD2 TRBJ2-1 . TRBV3-1/TRBV3-2 CASSPTSGPGDEQFF TGTGCCAGCAGCCCCACTAGCGGACCGGGGGATGAGCAGTTCTTC
13 . TRBJ1-1 once TRBV30 CAWTRDLNTEAFF TGTGCCTGGACGCGGGATTTGAACACTGAAGCTTTCTTT
12 TRBD1 TRBJ2-7 . TRBV30 CAWGQGPYEQYF TGTGCCTGGGGACAGGGGCCCTACGAGCAGTACTTC
15 . TRBJ2-5 . TRBV28 CASSISDQRFGTQYF TGTGCCAGCAGTATAAGTGACCAGAGGTTTGGGACCCAGTACTTC
13 . TRBJ2-7 once TRBV11-3 CASSLGPIYEQYF TGTGCCAGCAGCTTAGGGCCCATCTACGAGCAGTACTTC
15 TRBD1 TRBJ2-5 . TRBV19 CASSHGTGDLQTQYF TGTGCCAGTAGCCATGGGACAGGGGATTTGCAGACCCAGTACTTC
15 . TRBJ2-3 . TRBV27 CASSPRLRAEDTQYF TGTGCCAGCAGCCCCCGACTGAGGGCGGAAGATACGCAGTATTTT
10 . TRBJ1-4 . TRBV29-1 CSVGVEKLFF TGCAGCGTTGGTGTCGAAAAACTGTTTTTT
11 . TRBJ1-6 once TRBV6-5 CASRLDRTLHF TGTGCCAGCAGGCTGGACAGAACCCTCCACTTT
12 . TRBJ1-2 . TRBV13 CASSLRGYGYTF TGTGCCAGCAGTCTCAGGGGATATGGCTACACCTTC
18 . TRBJ2-3 . TRBV4-1 CASSQEMLGGIRADTQYF TGCGCCAGCAGCCAAGAAATGTTAGGGGGGATTAGGGCAGATACGCAGTATTTT
16 . TRBJ2-1 few TRBV7-3 CASSSRGLSRYNEQFF TGTGCCAGCAGCTCACGGGGCCTTAGCCGGTACAATGAGCAGTTCTTC
16 TRBD2 TRBJ2-1 . TRBV4-3 CASSQRPGLADNEQFF TGCGCCAGCAGCCAACGTCCGGGACTAGCGGACAATGAGCAGTTCTTC
16 TRBD2 TRBJ2-1 . TRBV3-1/TRBV3-2 CASSGRGLAGGNEQFF TGTGCCAGCAGCGGAAGGGGACTAGCGGGAGGGAATGAGCAGTTCTTC
15 TRBD2 TRBJ2-3 . TRBV6-2/TRBV6-3 CASSLASGRADTQYF TGTGCCAGCAGTTTGGCTAGCGGTAGGGCAGATACGCAGTATTTT
16 . TRBJ1-6 . TRBV5-4 CASSFGSRGGDSPLHF TGTGCCAGCAGCTTTGGGTCCAGAGGGGGGGATTCACCCCTCCACTTT
13 . TRBJ1-6 . TRBV6-5 CASVEVNNSPLHF TGTGCCAGCGTGGAGGTTAATAATTCACCCCTCCACTTT
21 . TRBJ2-6 . TRBV13 CASSFGLTGGGSLSGANVLTF TGTGCCAGCAGCTTCGGTCTTACGGGGGGCGGGTCGCTATCTGGGGCCAACGTCCTGACTTTC
14 . TRBJ2-2 . TRBV19 CASAGHGGTGELFF TGTGCCAGTGCAGGGCACGGCGGCACCGGGGAGCTGTTTTTT
13 . TRBJ2-7 . TRBV5-4 CASSLGRSNEQYF TGTGCCAGCAGCTTGGGTAGGTCTAACGAGCAGTACTTC
14 . TRBJ1-1 once TRBV6-2/TRBV6-3 CASSYSGGLTEAFF TGTGCCAGCAGTTACTCGGGAGGACTAACTGAAGCTTTCTTT
14 . TRBJ2-7 . TRBV6-1 CASSENRVSYEQYF TGTGCCAGCAGTGAAAACAGGGTGTCCTACGAGCAGTACTTC
16 . TRBJ1-5 . TRBV6-6 CASRHVGEGSNQPQHF TGTGCCAGCAGACATGTCGGAGAGGGTAGCAATCAGCCCCAGCATTTT
15 . TRBJ1-5 . TRBV28 CASRESHPLNQPQHF TGTGCCAGCAGGGAGAGCCACCCCCTCAATCAGCCCCAGCATTTT
12 . TRBJ2-1 . TRBV29-1 CSVGRTYNEQFF TGCAGCGTTGGGAGGACCTACAATGAGCAGTTCTTC
15 TRBD2 TRBJ2-5 . TRBV5-1 CASSRGTSGQETQYF TGCGCCAGCAGCCGCGGGACTAGCGGACAAGAGACCCAGTACTTC
14 . TRBJ1-2 . TRBV27 CASRMTGKGWGYTF TGTGCCAGCAGAATGACGGGAAAAGGATGGGGCTACACCTTC
12 . TRBJ2-3 . TRBV2 CASSLGTDTQYF TGTGCCAGCTCCTTGGGCACAGATACGCAGTATTTT
13 . TRBJ1-2 . TRBV19 CASSRTGTEGYTF TGTGCCAGTAGTAGAACAGGGACGGAAGGCTACACCTTC
14 TRBD2 TRBJ2-1 . TRBV6-5 CASHGTSGSDEQFF TGTGCCAGCCACGGGACTAGCGGGAGTGATGAGCAGTTCTTC
13 . TRBJ1-1 . TRBV7-2 CASSLNFRFEAFF TGTGCCAGCAGCTTAAACTTCAGGTTTGAAGCTTTCTTT
13 . TRBJ1-4 . TRBV19 CASSTVRGEKLFF TGTGCCAGTAGTACCGTTCGCGGTGAAAAACTGTTTTTT
16 TRBD2 TRBJ2-2 . TRBV7-8 CASSLTGAGGTGELFF TGTGCCAGCAGCTTAACCGGGGCGGGAGGTACCGGGGAGCTGTTTTTT
16 . TRBJ1-4 . TRBV28 CASSLWGGVANEKLFF TGTGCCAGCAGTTTATGGGGAGGGGTGGCTAATGAAAAACTGTTTTTT
13 . TRBJ2-5 . TRBV14 CASSHLTEETQYF TGTGCCAGCAGCCATCTTACGGAAGAGACCCAGTACTTC
13 . TRBJ1-2 . TRBV2 CASSEAFSYGYTF TGTGCCAGCAGTGAAGCGTTCTCCTATGGCTACACCTTC